A selection of T cell receptor beta chains follows, all from one sample in a study of blood T cells in healthy people across ages. MiXCR, applied by TCRdb to the 5' RACE reads, yields one record per CDR3 protein. This repertoire shows about 680,000 distinct CDR3 sequences, roughly 49% found once; its top ten account for roughly 30%. The specimen was blood. The receptors shown here come from a woman aged 55-75 years in good health. Both conserved end residues are part of each CDR3. A D gene is named only where the DNA matches it firmly. Clone sizes are given selectively: once, few, many, or a class where the clone is expanded.

>.|TRBJ2-6|.|TRBV28
CASGSGSGANVLTF
TGTGCCAGCGGATCGGGGTCTGGGGCCAACGTCCTGACTTTC
>few|TRBJ2-7|TRBD2|TRBV27
CASRIFLAGGYEQYF
TGTGCCAGCAGGATCTTTCTAGCGGGAGGTTATGAGCAGTACTTC
>few|TRBJ2-5|.|TRBV5-1
CASSPDGLQETQYF
TGCGCCAGCAGCCCGGACGGACTCCAAGAGACCCAGTACTTC
>.|TRBJ1-2|.|TRBV2
CASSVELVGDYGYTF
TGTGCCAGCAGTGTAGAACTTGTAGGGGACTATGGCTACACCTTC
>.|TRBJ2-7|.|TRBV20-1
CSAPSQSDEQYF
TGCAGTGCTCCCAGCCAGTCCGACGAGCAGTACTTC
>.|TRBJ2-3|.|TRBV7-2
CASSLETTDTQYF
TGTGCCAGCAGCTTAGAGACGACAGATACGCAGTATTTT
>.|TRBJ2-2|.|TRBV7-3
CASRDFGGELFF
TGTGCCAGCAGGGACTTCGGGGGGGAGCTGTTTTTT
>.|TRBJ2-3|.|TRBV28
CASKGGVGTHDTQYF
TGTGCCAGCAAAGGGGGGGTAGGGACCCACGATACGCAGTATTTT
>few|TRBJ2-2|.|TRBV6-5
CASRTGGNTGELFF
TGTGCCAGCAGGACCGGTGGAAACACCGGGGAGCTGTTTTTT
>.|TRBJ2-7|.|TRBV28
CASSIRRGASYEQYF
TGTGCCAGCAGTATTAGACGGGGGGCTTCCTACGAGCAGTACTTC
>.|TRBJ2-4|.|TRBV7-2
CASSPEERLLAKNIQYF
TGTGCCAGCAGTCCAGAAGAACGGCTCTTAGCCAAAAACATTCAGTACTTC
>.|TRBJ1-1|.|TRBV7-2
CASSLRPGGVTEAFF
TGTGCCAGCAGTTTACGCCCGGGGGGAGTTACTGAAGCTTTCTTT
>many|TRBJ2-7|TRBD2|TRBV18
CASSRTSGSNEQYF
TGTGCCAGCTCACGGACTAGCGGGAGCAACGAGCAGTACTTC
>.|TRBJ1-5|.|TRBV18
CASRTPGNQPQHF
TGTGCCAGCAGAACCCCTGGCAATCAGCCCCAGCATTTT
>.|TRBJ2-7|TRBD2|TRBV28
CASRLAGTYEQYF
TGTGCCAGCAGATTAGCGGGAACCTACGAGCAGTACTTC
>.|TRBJ1-4|.|TRBV4-1
CASSQDSGQGNLPTNEKLFF
TGCGCCAGCAGCCAAGATTCGGGTCAAGGGAACCTACCAACTAATGAAAAACTGTTTTTT
>.|TRBJ2-7|.|TRBV28
CASSLRRGQQYF
TGTGCCAGCAGTTTACGGCGGGGACAGCAGTACTTC
>.|TRBJ2-3|.|TRBV9
CASSVGRTITDTQYF
TGTGCCAGCAGCGTAGGACGGACGATCACAGATACGCAGTATTTT
>few|TRBJ2-7|TRBD1|TRBV29-1
CSARRGTGEYEQYF
TGCAGCGCTCGTAGGGGGACAGGGGAGTACGAGCAGTACTTC
>few|TRBJ1-2|.|TRBV29-1
CSVLGEQTNYGYTF
TGCAGCGTCCTAGGGGAGCAAACTAACTATGGCTACACCTTC
>.|TRBJ1-6|.|TRBV9
CASSVADVRSPPHF
TGTGCCAGCAGCGTAGCGGACGTCCGTTCACCCCCCCACTTT